This TCR delta chain was recovered during a study of Vδ1+ human thymocytes. Findings of the study overall: TRG sequences recurred across donors, whereas TRD sequences stayed essentially private. In the thymus, TRG and TRD repertoires looked highly polyclonal with Gaussian CDR3 lengths.

Note on this clone: Its cognate antigen is unknown.

The germline V gene has CDR1 TSWWSYY and CDR2 QGS. The ends lost 1 base at V and 8 bases at J; junction bases unmatched: 22. The CDR3 totals 20 residues. RNA was extracted from the cells and then reverse transcribed. The CDR3 regions were amplified by multiplex PCR from V-gene primers to a constant-region primer. TCRdb re-called the multiplex PCR reads using CATT. The repertoire holds 70,000 or so delta-chain clones, with around 30% as singletons. The specimen was Vdelta1+ gamma-delta thymocytes from the thymus. Specified subset: FACS-sorted CD3+ TCRalphabeta- TCRVdelta1+ TCRVdelta2- thymocytes. The chain has TRDV1 and TRDJ2; 7 nucleotides agree with TRDD3. The receptor was derived from a boy under three years old who had congenital heart surgery. CDR3 amino acids: CALGEQTGAYWILGPAQLFF. The CDR3 DNA is TGTGCTCTTGGGGAACAGACTGGGGCTTACTGGATACTGGGGCCGGCACAACTCTTCTTT.